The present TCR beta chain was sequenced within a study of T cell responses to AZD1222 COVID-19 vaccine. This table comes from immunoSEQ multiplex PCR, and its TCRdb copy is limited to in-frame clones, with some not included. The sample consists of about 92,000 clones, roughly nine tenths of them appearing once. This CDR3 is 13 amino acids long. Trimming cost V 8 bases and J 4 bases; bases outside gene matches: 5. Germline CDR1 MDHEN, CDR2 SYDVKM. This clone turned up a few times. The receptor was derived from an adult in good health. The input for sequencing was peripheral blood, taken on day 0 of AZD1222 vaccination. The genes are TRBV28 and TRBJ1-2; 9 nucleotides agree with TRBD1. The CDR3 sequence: CASGTGIGYGYTF. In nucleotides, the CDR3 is TGTGCCAGCGGGACAGGGATCGGCTATGGCTACACCTTC.